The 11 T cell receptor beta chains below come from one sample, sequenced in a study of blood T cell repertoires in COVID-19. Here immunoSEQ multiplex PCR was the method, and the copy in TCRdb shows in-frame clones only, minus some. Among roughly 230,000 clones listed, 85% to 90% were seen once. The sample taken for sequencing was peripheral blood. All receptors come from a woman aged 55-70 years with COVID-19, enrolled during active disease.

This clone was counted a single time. CDR3 coding DNA: TGTGCCAGCACGGGACGGGGGGCGTACAATGAGCAGTTCTTC. It yields the protein CASTGRGAYNEQFF. The rearrangement uses TRBV2 and TRBJ2-1, with D perhaps matching TRBD2 (7 bases). V shed 7 bases and J shed 4 bases, with 14 bases lying between them. Looked up from germline, CDR1 is SNHLY and CDR2 is FYNNEI. CDR3 length equals 14 residues.

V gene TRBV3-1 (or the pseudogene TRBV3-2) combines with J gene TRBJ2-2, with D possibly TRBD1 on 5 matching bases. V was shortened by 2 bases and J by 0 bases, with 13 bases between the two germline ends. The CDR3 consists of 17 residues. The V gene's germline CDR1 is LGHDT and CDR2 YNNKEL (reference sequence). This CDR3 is CASSQRGRVANTGELFF. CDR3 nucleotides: TGTGCCAGCAGCCAAAGGGGCAGGGTAGCGAACACCGGGGAGCTGTTTTTT.

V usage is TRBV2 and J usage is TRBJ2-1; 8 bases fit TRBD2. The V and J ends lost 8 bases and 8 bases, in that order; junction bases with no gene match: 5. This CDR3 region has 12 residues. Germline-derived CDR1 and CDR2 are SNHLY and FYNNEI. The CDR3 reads CASPGGGDEQFF. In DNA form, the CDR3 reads TGTGCCAGCCCGGGGGGGGGCGATGAGCAGTTCTTC.

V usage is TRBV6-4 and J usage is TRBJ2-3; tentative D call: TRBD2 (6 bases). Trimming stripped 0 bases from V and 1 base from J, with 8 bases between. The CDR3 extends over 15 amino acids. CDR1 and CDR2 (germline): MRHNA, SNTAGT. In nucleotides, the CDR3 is TGTGCCAGCAGTGACTCGGGGGGAGGCACAGATACGCAGTATTTT. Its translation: CASSDSGGGTDTQYF.

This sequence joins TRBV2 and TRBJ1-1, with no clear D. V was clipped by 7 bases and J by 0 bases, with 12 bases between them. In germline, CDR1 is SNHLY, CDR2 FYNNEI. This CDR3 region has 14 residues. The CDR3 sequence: CASTSRSMNTEAFF. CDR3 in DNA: TGTGCCAGCACCTCGAGGTCCATGAACACTGAAGCTTTCTTT.

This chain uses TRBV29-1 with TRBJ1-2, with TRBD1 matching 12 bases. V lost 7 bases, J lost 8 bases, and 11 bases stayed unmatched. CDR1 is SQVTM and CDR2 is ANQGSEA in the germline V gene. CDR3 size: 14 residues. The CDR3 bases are TGCAGCGCCGAAACGATGGGACAGGGGGCCGGCTACACCTTC. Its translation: CSAETMGQGAGYTF.

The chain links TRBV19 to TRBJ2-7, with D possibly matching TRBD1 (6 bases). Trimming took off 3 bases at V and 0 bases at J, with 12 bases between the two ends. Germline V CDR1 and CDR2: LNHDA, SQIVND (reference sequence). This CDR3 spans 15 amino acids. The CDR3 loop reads CASSIRTEISYEQYF. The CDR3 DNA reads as TGTGCCAGTAGTATCCGGACAGAAATCTCCTACGAGCAGTACTTC.

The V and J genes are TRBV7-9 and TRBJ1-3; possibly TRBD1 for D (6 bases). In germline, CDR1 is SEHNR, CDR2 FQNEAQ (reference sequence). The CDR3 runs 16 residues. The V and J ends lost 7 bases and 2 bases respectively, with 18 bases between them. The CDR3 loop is CASNKNRVSAGNTIYF. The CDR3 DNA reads TGTGCCAGCAACAAAAACAGGGTTAGCGCTGGAAACACCATATATTTT.

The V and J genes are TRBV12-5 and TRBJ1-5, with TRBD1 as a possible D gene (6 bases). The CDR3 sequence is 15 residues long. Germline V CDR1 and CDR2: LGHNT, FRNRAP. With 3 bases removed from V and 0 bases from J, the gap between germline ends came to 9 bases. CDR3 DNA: TGTGCTAGTGGTTTAGGGGGATTTAGCAATCAGCCCCAGCATTTT. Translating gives CASGLGGFSNQPQHF.

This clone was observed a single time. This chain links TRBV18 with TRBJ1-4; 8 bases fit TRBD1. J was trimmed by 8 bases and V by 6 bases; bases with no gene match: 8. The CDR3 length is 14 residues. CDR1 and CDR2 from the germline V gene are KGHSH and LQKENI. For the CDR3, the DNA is TGTGCCAGCTCTCGGGACAGGTCATTGGAAAAACTGTTTTTT. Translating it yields CASSRDRSLEKLFF.

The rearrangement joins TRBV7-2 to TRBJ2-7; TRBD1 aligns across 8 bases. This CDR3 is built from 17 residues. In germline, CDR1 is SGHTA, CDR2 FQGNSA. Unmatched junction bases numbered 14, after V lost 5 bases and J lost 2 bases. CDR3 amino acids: CASSLTIDRGFPYEQYF. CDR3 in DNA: TGTGCCAGCAGCCTAACAATTGACAGGGGATTCCCCTACGAGCAGTACTTC.